These 5 T cell receptor beta chains came from one sample sequenced in a study of cytomegalovirus exposure and HLA in healthy donors (dated by TCRdb to about 2017). The protocol used for the library was the immunoSEQ multiplex PCR assay. For the multiplex PCR, a mixture combining 60 forward primers for TCR Vbeta segments and 13 reverse primers for TCR Jbeta segments was used. TCRdb stores this immuneACCESS table with in-frame sequences only. Part of the clones is absent; in the studies checked, under half of the shortfall reflects unresolved V genes, and no reason is known for the rest. The sample has tens of thousands of clones on record, around 64% of them singletons. Approximately 2.1% of the sample comes from the top ten. The sequenced sample consisted of PBMCs. These receptors all come from a man aged 30 to 39 in good health and CMV-seronegative.

The chain recombines TRBV19 with TRBJ1-2; 10 bases line up with TRBD1. This CDR3 contains 15 residues. In germline, CDR1 is LNHDA, CDR2 SQIVND (reference sequence). V trimming: 4 bases; J trimming: 8 bases; junction bases outside the gene matches: 10. CDR3 sequence reads: CASSTSGTGVRGYTF. DNA for the CDR3: TGTGCCAGTAGTACCTCCGGGACAGGGGTGAGGGGCTACACCTTC. The variable domain in full, completed from reference TRBV19 and TRBJ1-2, reads DGGITQSPKYLFRKEGQNVTLSCEQNLNHDAMYWYRQDPGQGLRLIYYSQIVNDFQKGDIAEGYSVSREKKESFPLTVTSAQKNPTAFYLCASSTSGTGVRGYTFGSGTRLTVV.

A few counts support this clone. The chain recombines TRBV18 with TRBJ2-5; TRBD2 agrees at 8 bases. Trimming removed 0 bases from V and 5 bases from J; junction bases left unmatched: 14. CDR1 and CDR2 from the germline V gene are KGHSH and LQKENI. The CDR3 length is 18 residues. CDR3 residues: CASSPPARGSGSLETQYF. The CDR3 DNA is TGTGCCAGCTCACCACCAGCCCGGGGAAGCGGGAGTTTGGAGACCCAGTACTTC.

In this sample, this clone turned up once. The rearrangement links TRBV15 to TRBJ2-3, with D tentatively TRBD2 (5 bases). V gave up 9 bases and J gave up 0 bases, with 16 bases separating them. The CDR3 has 15 residues. Germline V lookup: CDR1 LNHNV, CDR2 YYDKDF (reference sequence). CDR3 DNA: TGTGCCACTAGGTATGGAGCGGCCAGCACAGATACGCAGTATTTT. This codes for CATRYGAASTDTQYF.

The chain carries TRBV30 and TRBJ2-7; weak D call: TRBD2 (5 bases). This CDR3 spans 12 amino acids. Germline V gene lookup returns CDR1 GTSNPN and CDR2 SVGIG (reference sequence). V lost 0 bases and J 3 bases, leaving 6 bases between the germline ends. The CDR3 region has the DNA TGTGCCTGGAGTGTCGGGGTCTACGAGCAGTACTTC. It encodes CAWSVGVYEQYF.

The rearrangement uses TRBV19 and TRBJ2-1; 7 nucleotides align to TRBD1. Per the germline V gene, CDR1 is LNHDA and CDR2 is SQIVND (reference sequence). The CDR3 has 14 residues. The junction had 7 bases not matched to a gene; V was cut back by 3 bases and J by 8 bases. CDR3 coding DNA: TGTGCCAGTAGTATGTTAGGAGACAGGGATGAGCAGTTCTTC. It codes for CASSMLGDRDEQFF.